One and the same sample provided the 28 T cell receptor beta chains below, sequenced in a study of blood T cells in healthy people across ages. The second PCR ran roughly 7 to 11 cycles with a sample-barcoded 5' primer and J-beta primers. One entry per CDR3 protein results from TCRdb running MiXCR on the 5' RACE reads. The data contain 710,000 or so distinct CDR3 sequences, about a fifth of them singletons. Sequencing input: blood. The receptors were sampled from a man between 70 and 80 years old in good health.

V and J are TRBV7-6 and TRBJ1-1, with D uncertain. Germline CDR1 and CDR2: SGHVS and FNYEAQ. This CDR3 contains 14 residues. V shed 5 bases and J shed 0 bases, with 10 bases lying between them. The CDR3 spells CASSPSDLNTEAFF. DNA for the CDR3: TGTGCCAGCAGCCCTTCCGATTTGAACACTGAAGCTTTCTTT.

There are a few counts of this clonotype. The chain has TRBV3-1 and TRBJ2-3; 14 bases align to TRBD2. Germline V lookup: CDR1 LGHDT, CDR2 YNNKEL (reference sequence). Trimming removed 7 bases from V and 8 bases from J; junction bases left unmatched: 11. The CDR3 totals 16 residues. The CDR3 DNA follows: TGTGCCAGCACCGGGACTAGCGGGAGCTTTGGGGTTACGCAGTATTTT. Translation gives CASTGTSGSFGVTQYF.

The CDR3 is CASNVGRLQQFF. The CDR3 nucleotides read TGTGCCAGCAATGTAGGGCGCCTGCAGCAGTTCTTC. The V gene is TRBV12-3 or TRBV12-4, the J gene TRBJ2-5, with D unresolved. The tail of the sequence fits TRBJ2-1 better, so the J call may be wrong. The length of the CDR3 is 12 residues.

Written as DNA, the CDR3 is TGCGCCAGCAGCCCCACTAGCGGGAGGGCCGCAGATACGCAGTATTTT. As protein: CASSPTSGRAADTQYF. The V call is TRBV4-1, the J call TRBJ2-3; 13 positions agree with TRBD2. Germline-derived CDR1 and CDR2 are MGHRA and YSYEKL. The CDR3 consists of 16 residues. V dropped 4 bases and J dropped 4; count of bases not matched to a gene: 5.

This clonotype came up a few times. This rearrangement joins TRBV6-5 to TRBJ2-3, with D unclear. Trimming stripped 0 bases from V and 1 base from J, with 8 bases between. Germline values: CDR1 MNHEY, CDR2 SVGAGI. The CDR3 covers 15 residues. The CDR3 nucleotides are TGTGCCAGCAGTTACTCGGGATGGCGCACAGATACGCAGTATTTT. Encoded protein: CASSYSGWRTDTQYF.

This clonotype was seen ten or more times. CDR3 sequence: CASSLVLAGGETQYF. In nucleotides, the CDR3 is TGCGCCAGCAGCTTGGTTCTAGCGGGAGGAGAGACCCAGTACTTC. The genes are TRBV5-1 and TRBJ2-5; 11 positions agree with TRBD2. CDR1 is SGHRS and CDR2 is YFSETQ in the germline V gene. V trimming: 0 bases; J trimming: 4 bases; junction bases outside the gene matches: 2. The CDR3 has 15 amino acids.

This clonotype was recorded many times. The rearrangement links TRBV12-3 or TRBV12-4 to TRBJ2-1, with 7 nucleotides matching TRBD2. V trimming: 6 bases; J trimming: 8 bases; junction bases outside the gene matches: 7. This CDR3 has 13 amino acids. The CDR3 sequence is CASSSSGEDEQFF. CDR3 DNA sequence: TGTGCCAGCAGCTCGAGCGGGGAGGATGAGCAGTTCTTC.

The chain recombines TRBV24-1 with TRBJ1-1; D possibly corresponds to TRBD1 (5 bases). Trimming shortened V by 9 bases and J by 2 bases, and 15 bases separated the two germline ends. The CDR3 spans 14 residues. CDR1 and CDR2 from the germline V gene are KGHDR and SFDVKD. The CDR3: CATQGGVLNTEAFF. The CDR3 DNA reads as TGTGCCACCCAGGGCGGGGTTCTTAACACTGAAGCTTTCTTT.

The chain is built from TRBV29-1 and TRBJ1-1; no clear D gene. From germline, CDR1 is SQVTM and CDR2 ANQGSEA. The CDR3 extends over 14 amino acids. V gave up 7 bases and J gave up 4 bases, with 19 bases separating them. CDR3 residues: CSAWGEKVFTEAFF. The CDR3 nucleotides read TGCAGCGCCTGGGGAGAAAAAGTCTTCACTGAAGCTTTCTTT.

Worth noting for this clonotype: A much larger clone is a single base away; this may be a read error. This chain links TRBV29-1 with TRBJ1-3; D is unclear. CDR1 is SQVTM, CDR2 ANQGSEA, per germline. The CDR3 contains 14 residues. V was clipped by 6 bases and J by 8 bases, with 20 bases between them. The CDR3 loop reads CSVKSHFDGDTIYF. CDR3 nucleotide sequence: TGCAGCGTCAAGTCCCATTTCGACGGGGACACCATATATTTT. Complete variable domain (other parts from reference TRBV29-1 and TRBJ1-3): SAVISQKPSRDICQRGTSLTIQCQVDSQVTMMFWYRQQPGQSLTLIATANQGSEATYESGFVIDKFPISRPNLTFSTLTVSNMSPEDSSIYLCSVKSHFDGDTIYFGEGSWLTVV.

This sequence joins TRBV6-2 or TRBV6-3 and TRBJ2-1; no reliable D call. Trimming took off 2 bases at V and 6 bases at J, with 8 bases between the two ends. CDR1 MNHEY and CDR2 SVGEGT come from the germline V gene. The CDR3 is 13 amino acids. The CDR3 DNA sequence: TGTGCCAGCAGTTACAGAAGCTCCAATGAGCAGTTCTTC. It yields the protein CASSYRSSNEQFF.

This clonotype was recorded a few times. The chain carries TRBV28 and TRBJ2-3, with TRBD1 matching 10 bases. Germline lookup yields CDR1 MDHEN and CDR2 SYDVKM. The CDR3 extends over 15 amino acids. The V gene end was trimmed by 3 bases and the J gene end by 4 bases; junction bases not matched to a gene: 4. CDR3 residues: CASSFFGTGADTQYF. The DNA of the CDR3 is TGTGCCAGCAGTTTTTTCGGGACAGGGGCAGATACGCAGTATTTT. The variable domain in full, with the rest retrieved from reference TRBV28 and TRBJ2-3, is DVKVTQSSRYLVKRTGEKVFLECVQDMDHENMFWYRQDPGLGLRLIYFSYDVKMKEKGDIPEGYSVSREKKERFSLILESASTNQTSMYLCASSFFGTGADTQYFGPGTRLTVL.

This rearrangement joins TRBV29-1 to TRBJ2-1; 7 nucleotides line up with TRBD1. V shed 3 bases, J shed 1 base, and the junction held 6 bases outside the gene matches. Germline V gives CDR1 SQVTM, CDR2 ANQGSEA. The CDR3 runs to 15 residues. The CDR3 DNA reads TGCAGCGTTGAGTCGGACAGGACGTCCTACAATGAGCAGTTCTTC. Amino acids: CSVESDRTSYNEQFF.

This clonotype has more than one count but fewer than ten. The chain is built from TRBV11-2 and TRBJ2-5; D ambiguous. The germline gives CDR1 SGHAT, CDR2 FQNNGV. Between the trimmed V and J ends, which lost 4 bases and 6 bases, there was a span of 15 bases. The CDR3 contains 14 residues. The CDR3 here is CASSSSPGPKTQYF. The CDR3 bases are TGTGCCAGCAGCTCGAGCCCCGGGCCCAAGACCCAGTACTTC.

The rearrangement uses TRBV6-6 and TRBJ2-1; maybe TRBD1 (7 bases). V shed 8 bases and J shed 4 bases, with 15 bases lying between them. The CDR3 is 14 amino acids. Germline V lookup: CDR1 MNHNY, CDR2 SVGAGI (reference sequence). The CDR3 is CASSGQRAYNEQFF. The CDR3 DNA reads as TGTGCCAGCTCGGGACAGCGGGCATACAATGAGCAGTTCTTC.

A few counts support this clonotype. For the CDR3, the DNA is TGTGCCAGCAGCGTAGGGTGGGGGGGTTACGAGGAGCAGTTCTTC. Its translation is CASSVGWGGYEEQFF. The V gene is TRBV9, the J gene TRBJ2-1, with 7 positions matching TRBD2. The CDR3 loop spans 15 amino acids. Germline V CDR1 and CDR2: SGDLS, YYNGEE. The V gene end was trimmed by 0 bases and the J gene end by 10 bases; junction bases not matched to a gene: 10.

This clonotype was counted a few times. J is TRBJ1-3 and V is TRBV7-2; no firm D call. Trimming pared 1 base from V and 2 bases from J, leaving 9 bases between. The CDR3 extends over 15 amino acids. Looked up from germline, CDR1 is SGHTA and CDR2 is FQGNSA. Here the CDR3 DNA reads TGTGCCAGCAGCTTAGGTCCGGCGGCTGGAAACACCATATATTTT. It encodes CASSLGPAAGNTIYF.

This clonotype was counted a few times. The genes are TRBV7-2 and TRBJ2-3; D gene ambiguous. Trimming took 7 bases from V and 4 from J, leaving 9 bases between them. The CDR3 sequence is 12 residues long. Germline CDR1 is SGHTA and CDR2 is FQGNSA. The CDR3 coding sequence is TGTGCCAGCAACCCGGTCTCAGATACGCAGTATTTT. Its protein is CASNPVSDTQYF.

There are a few counts of this clonotype. This chain uses TRBV7-2 with TRBJ2-7; D gene ambiguous. Trimming left V 5 bases short and J 0 bases short, with 11 bases between. The CDR3 is made up of 14 amino acids. Germline V gene sequence: CDR1 SGHTA, CDR2 FQGNSA. CDR3 sequence (DNA): TGTGCCAGCAGCGCCTCTAAAGTCTCCTACGAGCAGTACTTC. Translation: CASSASKVSYEQYF.

This clonotype has a count of ten or more. This chain joins TRBV5-1 and TRBJ2-4, with D perhaps TRBD2 (5 bases). This CDR3 contains 13 residues. Germline V gene data show CDR1 as SGHRS and CDR2 as YFSETQ. Trimming removed 0 bases at V and 6 bases at J, with 7 bases between. CDR3: CASSLGTGNIQYF. CDR3 sequence (DNA): TGCGCCAGCAGCTTGGGGACTGGAAACATTCAGTACTTC.

The CDR3 protein is CASSPDNKGVLTF. CDR3 nucleotide sequence: TGTGCCAGCTCACCAGACAATAAGGGGGTCCTGACTTTC. The J gene is TRBJ2-6, the V gene TRBV18; D perhaps matches TRBD1 (5 bases). CDR1 is KGHSH, CDR2 LQKENI, per germline. Trimming removed 2 bases from V and 13 bases from J, with 12 bases in between. This CDR3 is 13 amino acids long. The full variable domain, rest sourced from reference TRBV18 and TRBJ2-6, is NAGVMQNPRHLVRRRGQEARLRCSPMKGHSHVYWYRQLPEEGLKFMVYLQKENIIDESGMPKERFSAEFPKEGPSILRIQQVVRGDSAAYFCASSPDNKGVLTFGAGSRLTVL.

This chain joins TRBV7-2 and TRBJ1-5; D may be TRBD1 (6 bases). CDR1 and CDR2 from the germline V gene are SGHTA and FQGNSA. CDR3 length: 15 amino acids. The V end lost 1 base, the J end lost 6 bases, and 13 bases lay between the germline ends. The DNA for the CDR3 is TGTGCCAGCAGCTTAGGGGGGAGGGGGTTTCAGCCCCAGCATTTT. Translating it yields CASSLGGRGFQPQHF.

In its sample, this clonotype was seen a few times. The J gene is TRBJ1-5, the V gene TRBV2, with 7 bases matching TRBD1. CDR1 and CDR2 (germline): SNHLY, FYNNEI. This CDR3 region has 16 residues. V dropped 6 bases and J dropped 4; count of bases not matched to a gene: 12. The DNA for the CDR3 is TGTGCCAGCAGGGCGCAACAGGGGAGAGGGAATCAGCCCCAGCATTTT. Translation gives CASRAQQGRGNQPQHF. The full variable domain, in which reference TRBV2 and TRBJ1-5 provide the parts outside the CDR3, is EPEVTQTPSHQVTQMGQEVILRCVPISNHLYFYWYRQILGQKVEFLVSFYNNEISEKSEIFDDQFSVERPDGSNFTLKIRSTKLEDSAMYFCASRAQQGRGNQPQHFGDGTRLSIL.

In its sample, this clonotype was seen once. J is TRBJ2-5 and V is TRBV6-6; 7 bases are a match to TRBD1. J was trimmed by 1 base and V by 0 bases; bases with no gene match: 5. This CDR3 has 16 amino acids. Germline-derived CDR1 and CDR2 are MNHNY and SVGAGI (reference sequence). In nucleotides, the CDR3 is TGTGCCAGCAGTTACTCGATGGCAGGGGGCCAAGAGACCCAGTACTTC. Protein product: CASSYSMAGGQETQYF.

The gene calls are TRBV20-1 and TRBJ2-5; D is undetermined. The J call is doubtful: the DNA matches TRBJ2-1 better. The CDR3 has 12 residues. Germline loops: CDR1 DFQATT, CDR2 SNEGSKA (reference sequence). CDR3 sequence reads: CSASNLYNEQFF. The DNA for the CDR3 is TGCAGTGCTAGTAATTTGTACAATGAGCAGTTCTTC.

Only a few counts were recorded for this clonotype. In nucleotides, the CDR3 is TGCAGTGCTAGAGATCAGGGTCCGAACACTGAAGCTTTCTTT. Translating gives CSARDQGPNTEAFF. The J gene is TRBJ1-1, the V gene TRBV20-1; D may be TRBD1 (5 bases). Per the germline V gene, CDR1 is DFQATT and CDR2 is SNEGSKA (reference sequence). V lost 0 bases and J 1 base, leaving 9 bases between the germline ends. The CDR3 spans 14 residues.

This clonotype appeared many times. The V gene is TRBV5-1, the J gene TRBJ2-2, with D possibly matching TRBD1 (6 bases). Looked up from germline, CDR1 is SGHRS and CDR2 is YFSETQ. This CDR3 is 15 amino acids long. With 5 bases removed from V and 2 bases from J, the gap between germline ends came to 13 bases. The CDR3 protein is CASRVWGLNTGELFF. The CDR3 bases are TGCGCCAGCAGGGTGTGGGGGCTCAACACCGGGGAGCTGTTTTTT.

This clonotype was observed a handful of times. The chain links TRBV7-8 to TRBJ2-1; TRBD2 is a possible D gene (5 bases). The end of the DNA aligns better with TRBJ2-7, so the J call may be wrong. The CDR3 runs to 14 residues. In germline, CDR1 is SGHVS, CDR2 FQNEAQ. The CDR3 sequence is CASSPEGFGYEQYV. In nucleotides, the CDR3 is TGTGCCAGCAGCCCCGAGGGTTTCGGTTACGAGCAGTACGTC.